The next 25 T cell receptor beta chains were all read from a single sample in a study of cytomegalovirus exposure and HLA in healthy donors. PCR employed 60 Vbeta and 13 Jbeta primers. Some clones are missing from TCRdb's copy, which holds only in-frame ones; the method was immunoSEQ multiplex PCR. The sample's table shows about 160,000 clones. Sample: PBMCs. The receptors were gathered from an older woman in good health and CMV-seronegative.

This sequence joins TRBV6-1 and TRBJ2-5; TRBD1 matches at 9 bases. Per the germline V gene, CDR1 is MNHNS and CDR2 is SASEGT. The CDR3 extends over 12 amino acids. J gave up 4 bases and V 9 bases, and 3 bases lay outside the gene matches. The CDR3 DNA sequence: TGTGCCAGTGAGACAGGGGGAGAGACCCAGTACTTC. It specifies CASETGGETQYF.

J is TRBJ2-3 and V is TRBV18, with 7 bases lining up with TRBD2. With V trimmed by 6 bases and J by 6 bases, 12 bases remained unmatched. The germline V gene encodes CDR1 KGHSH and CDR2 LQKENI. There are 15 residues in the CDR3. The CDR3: CASSTSPWEGDTQYF. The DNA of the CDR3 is TGTGCCAGCTCCACCTCGCCTTGGGAGGGGGATACGCAGTATTTT.

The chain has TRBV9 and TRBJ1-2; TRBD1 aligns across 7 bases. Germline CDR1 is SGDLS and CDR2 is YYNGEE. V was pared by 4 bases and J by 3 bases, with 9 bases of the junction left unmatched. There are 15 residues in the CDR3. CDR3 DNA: TGTGCCAGCAGCACCAGGGGGACTGGGGACTATGGCTACACCTTC. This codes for CASSTRGTGDYGYTF.

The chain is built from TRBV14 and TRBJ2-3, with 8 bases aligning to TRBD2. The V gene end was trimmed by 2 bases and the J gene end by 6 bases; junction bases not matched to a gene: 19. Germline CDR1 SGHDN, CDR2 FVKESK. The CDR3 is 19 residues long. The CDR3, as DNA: TGTGCCAGCAGCCAATACCCTACCCTTTGGACATCGGGAGGGGATACGCAGTATTTT. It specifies CASSQYPTLWTSGGDTQYF.

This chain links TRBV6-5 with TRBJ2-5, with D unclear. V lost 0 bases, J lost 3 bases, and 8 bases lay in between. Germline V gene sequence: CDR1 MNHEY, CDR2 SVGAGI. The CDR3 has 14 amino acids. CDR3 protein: CASSYSMSKETQYF. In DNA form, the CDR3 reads TGTGCCAGCAGTTACTCGATGTCTAAAGAGACCCAGTACTTC.

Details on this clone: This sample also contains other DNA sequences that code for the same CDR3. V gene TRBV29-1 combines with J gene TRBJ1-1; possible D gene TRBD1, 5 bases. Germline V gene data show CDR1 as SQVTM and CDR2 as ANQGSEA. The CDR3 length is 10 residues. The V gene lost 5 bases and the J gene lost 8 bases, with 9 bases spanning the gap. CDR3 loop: CSVRTGEAFF. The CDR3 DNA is TGCAGCGTTAGAACAGGCGAAGCTTTCTTT.

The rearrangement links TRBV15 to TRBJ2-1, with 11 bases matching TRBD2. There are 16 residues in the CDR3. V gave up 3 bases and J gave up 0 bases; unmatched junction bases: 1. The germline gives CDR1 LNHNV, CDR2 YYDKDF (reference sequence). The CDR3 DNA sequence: TGTGCCACCAGCAGGACTAGCGGGAACTCCTACAATGAGCAGTTCTTC. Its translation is CATSRTSGNSYNEQFF.

The CDR3 nucleotides are TGCGCCAGCAGCTCACAGAGCTACGAGCAGTACTTC. Residues: CASSSQSYEQYF. The V call is TRBV5-1, the J call TRBJ2-7, with D unclear. V was pared by 3 bases and J by 3 bases, with 7 bases between. This CDR3 has 12 residues. Per the germline V gene, CDR1 is SGHRS and CDR2 is YFSETQ.

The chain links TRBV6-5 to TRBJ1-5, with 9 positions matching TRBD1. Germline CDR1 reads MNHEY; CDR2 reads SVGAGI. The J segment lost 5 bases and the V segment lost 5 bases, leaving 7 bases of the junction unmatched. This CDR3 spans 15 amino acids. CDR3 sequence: CASSPSGQGYQPQHF. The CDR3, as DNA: TGTGCCAGCAGTCCCTCGGGACAGGGCTATCAGCCCCAGCATTTT.

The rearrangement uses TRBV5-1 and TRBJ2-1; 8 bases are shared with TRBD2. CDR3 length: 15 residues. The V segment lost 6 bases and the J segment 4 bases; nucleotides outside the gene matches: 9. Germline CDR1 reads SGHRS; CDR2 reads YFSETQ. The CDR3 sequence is CASNLSGSRYNEQFF. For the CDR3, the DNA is TGCGCCAGCAACCTCAGCGGGAGCAGGTACAATGAGCAGTTCTTC.

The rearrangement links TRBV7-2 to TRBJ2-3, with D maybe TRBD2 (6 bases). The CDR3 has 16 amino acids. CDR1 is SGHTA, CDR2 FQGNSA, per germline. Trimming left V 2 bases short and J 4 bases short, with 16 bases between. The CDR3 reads CASSLSLAYSPDTQYF. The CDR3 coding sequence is TGTGCCAGCAGCTTAAGCCTAGCGTATAGCCCAGATACGCAGTATTTT.

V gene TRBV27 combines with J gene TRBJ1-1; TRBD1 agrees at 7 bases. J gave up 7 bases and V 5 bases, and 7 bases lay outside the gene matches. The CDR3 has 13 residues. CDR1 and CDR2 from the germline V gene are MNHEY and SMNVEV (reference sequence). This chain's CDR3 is CASSRQGGFEAFF. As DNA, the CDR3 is TGTGCCAGCAGTCGACAGGGAGGCTTTGAAGCTTTCTTT.

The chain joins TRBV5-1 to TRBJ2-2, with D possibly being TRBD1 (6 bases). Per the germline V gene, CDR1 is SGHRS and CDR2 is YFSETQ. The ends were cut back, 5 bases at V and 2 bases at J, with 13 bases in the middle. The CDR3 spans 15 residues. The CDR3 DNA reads TGCGCCAGCAGTCGAGGGGGTATCAACACCGGGGAGCTGTTTTTT. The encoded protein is CASSRGGINTGELFF.

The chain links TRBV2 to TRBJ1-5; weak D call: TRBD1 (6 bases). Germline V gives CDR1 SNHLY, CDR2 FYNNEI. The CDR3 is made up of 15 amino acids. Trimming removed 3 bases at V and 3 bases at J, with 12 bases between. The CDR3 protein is CASSEPGTNNQPQHF. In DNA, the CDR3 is TGTGCCAGCAGTGAGCCCGGGACAAACAATCAGCCCCAGCATTTT.

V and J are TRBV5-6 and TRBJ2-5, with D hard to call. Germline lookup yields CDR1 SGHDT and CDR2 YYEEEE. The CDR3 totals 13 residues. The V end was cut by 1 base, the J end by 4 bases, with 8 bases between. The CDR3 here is CASSLWARETQYF. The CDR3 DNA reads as TGTGCCAGCAGCTTGTGGGCCCGAGAGACCCAGTACTTC.

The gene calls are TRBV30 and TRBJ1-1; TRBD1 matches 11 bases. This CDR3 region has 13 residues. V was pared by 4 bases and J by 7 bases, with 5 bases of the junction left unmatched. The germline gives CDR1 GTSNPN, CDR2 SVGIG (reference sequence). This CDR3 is CAWTRTGGGEAFF. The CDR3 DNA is TGTGCCTGGACCCGGACAGGGGGCGGTGAAGCTTTCTTT.

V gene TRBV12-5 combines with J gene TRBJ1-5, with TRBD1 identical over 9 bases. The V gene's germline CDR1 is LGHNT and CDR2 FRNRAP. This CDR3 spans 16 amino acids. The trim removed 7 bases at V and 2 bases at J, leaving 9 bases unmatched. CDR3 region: CASDYTGGSGNQPQHF. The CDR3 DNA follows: TGTGCTAGTGATTACACAGGGGGCTCGGGCAATCAGCCCCAGCATTTT.

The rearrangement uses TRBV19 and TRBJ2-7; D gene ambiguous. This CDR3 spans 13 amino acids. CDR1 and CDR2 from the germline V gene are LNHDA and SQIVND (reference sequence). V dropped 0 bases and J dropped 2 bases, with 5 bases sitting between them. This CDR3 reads CASSIESPYEQYF. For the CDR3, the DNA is TGTGCCAGTAGTATAGAATCTCCCTACGAGCAGTACTTC.

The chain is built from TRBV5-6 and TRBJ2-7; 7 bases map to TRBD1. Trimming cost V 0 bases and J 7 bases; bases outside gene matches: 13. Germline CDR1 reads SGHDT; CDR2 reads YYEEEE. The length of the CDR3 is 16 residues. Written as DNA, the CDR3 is TGTGCCAGCAGCTTGGGTCCGACAGGGAAAGCCCTGGAGCAGTACTTC. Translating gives CASSLGPTGKALEQYF.

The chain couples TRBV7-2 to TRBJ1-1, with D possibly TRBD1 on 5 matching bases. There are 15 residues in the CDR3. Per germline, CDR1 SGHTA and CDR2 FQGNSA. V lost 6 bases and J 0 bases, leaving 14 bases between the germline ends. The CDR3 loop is CASRFAGELNTEAFF. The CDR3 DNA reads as TGTGCCAGCAGATTTGCGGGGGAGTTGAACACTGAAGCTTTCTTT.

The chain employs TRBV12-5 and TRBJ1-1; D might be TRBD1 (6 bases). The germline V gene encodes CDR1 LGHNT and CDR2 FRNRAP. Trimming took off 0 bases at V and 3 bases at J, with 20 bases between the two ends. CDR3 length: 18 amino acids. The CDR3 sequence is CASGLVFKSTGSHTEAFF. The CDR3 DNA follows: TGTGCTAGTGGTTTGGTATTCAAATCGACAGGATCACACACTGAAGCTTTCTTT.

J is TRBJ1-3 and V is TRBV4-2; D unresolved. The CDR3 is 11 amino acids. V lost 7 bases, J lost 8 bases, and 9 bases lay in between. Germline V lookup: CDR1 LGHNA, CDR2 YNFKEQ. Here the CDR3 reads CASTAGDTIYF. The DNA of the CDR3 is TGTGCCAGCACCGCCGGGGACACCATATATTTT.

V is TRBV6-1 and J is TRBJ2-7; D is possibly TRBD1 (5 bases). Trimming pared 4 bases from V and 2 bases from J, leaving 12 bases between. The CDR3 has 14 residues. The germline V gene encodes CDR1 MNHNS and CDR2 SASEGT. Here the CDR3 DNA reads TGTGCCAGCAGTGCCGAGACAGTCACCTACGAGCAGTACTTC. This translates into CASSAETVTYEQYF.

This CDR3 reads CASSSPTSGRTYEQYF. CDR3 DNA sequence: TGTGCCAGCAGCTCTCCGACTAGCGGGAGGACCTACGAGCAGTACTTC. This sequence joins TRBV7-9 and TRBJ2-7; 13 bases align to TRBD2. Trimming at V came to 4 bases and at J to 2 bases, leaving 5 bases not matched to a gene. From germline, CDR1 is SEHNR and CDR2 FQNEAQ (reference sequence). This CDR3 contains 16 residues.

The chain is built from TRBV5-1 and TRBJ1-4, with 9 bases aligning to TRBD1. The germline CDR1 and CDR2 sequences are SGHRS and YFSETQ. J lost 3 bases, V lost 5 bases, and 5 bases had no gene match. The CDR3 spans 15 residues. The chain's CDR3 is CASSRRQGANEKLFF. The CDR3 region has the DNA TGCGCCAGCAGTCGAAGACAGGGGGCTAATGAAAAACTGTTTTTT.